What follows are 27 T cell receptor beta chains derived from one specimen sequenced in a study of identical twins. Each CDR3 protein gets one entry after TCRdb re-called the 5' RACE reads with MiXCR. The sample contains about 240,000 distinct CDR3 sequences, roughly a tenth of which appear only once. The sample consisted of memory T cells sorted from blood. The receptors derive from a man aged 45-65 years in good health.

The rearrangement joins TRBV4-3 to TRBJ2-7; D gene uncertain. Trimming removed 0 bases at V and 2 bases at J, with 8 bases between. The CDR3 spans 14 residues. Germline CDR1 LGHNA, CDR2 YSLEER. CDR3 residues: CASSQEAQAYEQYF. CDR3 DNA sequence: TGCGCCAGCAGCCAAGAGGCCCAGGCCTACGAGCAGTACTTC.

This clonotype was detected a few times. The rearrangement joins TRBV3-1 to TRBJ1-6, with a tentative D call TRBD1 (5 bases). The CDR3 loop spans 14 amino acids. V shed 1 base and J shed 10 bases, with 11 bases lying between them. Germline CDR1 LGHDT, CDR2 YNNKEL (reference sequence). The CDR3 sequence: CASSQVQGGSPLHF. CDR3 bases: TGTGCCAGCAGCCAAGTTCAGGGAGGGTCACCCCTCCACTTT.

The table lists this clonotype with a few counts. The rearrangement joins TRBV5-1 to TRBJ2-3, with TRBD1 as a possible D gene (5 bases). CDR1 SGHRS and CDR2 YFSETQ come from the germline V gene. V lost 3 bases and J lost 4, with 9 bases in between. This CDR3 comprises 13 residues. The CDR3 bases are TGCGCCAGCAGCTCTGGGGCCCCAGATACGCAGTATTTT. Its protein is CASSSGAPDTQYF.

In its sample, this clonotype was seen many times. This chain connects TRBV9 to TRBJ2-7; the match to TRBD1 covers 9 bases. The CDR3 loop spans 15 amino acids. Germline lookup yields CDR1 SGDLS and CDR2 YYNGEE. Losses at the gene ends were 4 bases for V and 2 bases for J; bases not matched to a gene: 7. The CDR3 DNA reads TGTGCCAGCAGCACCGGACAGGGGCCGACCTACGAGCAGTACTTC. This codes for CASSTGQGPTYEQYF.

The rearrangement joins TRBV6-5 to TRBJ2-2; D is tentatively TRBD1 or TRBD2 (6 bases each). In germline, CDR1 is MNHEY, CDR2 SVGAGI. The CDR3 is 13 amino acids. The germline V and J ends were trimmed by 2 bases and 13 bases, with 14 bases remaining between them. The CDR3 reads CASSYARGDALFF. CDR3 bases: TGTGCCAGCAGTTACGCAAGGGGGGATGCGCTGTTTTTT.

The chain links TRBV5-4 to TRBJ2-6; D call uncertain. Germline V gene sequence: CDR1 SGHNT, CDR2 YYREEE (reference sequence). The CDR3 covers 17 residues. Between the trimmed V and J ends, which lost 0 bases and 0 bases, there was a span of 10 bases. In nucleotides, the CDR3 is TGTGCCAGCAGCTTGGTCGGAGACCTCTCTGGGGCCAACGTCCTGACTTTC. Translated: CASSLVGDLSGANVLTF.

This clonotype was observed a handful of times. The CDR3 bases are TGTGCCATCAGCGGAGGACAGGGGGCTTCCGAGCAGTACTTC. It encodes CAISGGQGASEQYF. This sequence joins TRBV10-3 and TRBJ2-7; 11 nucleotides align to TRBD1. CDR3 length: 14 amino acids. Germline CDR1 and CDR2: ENHRY and SYGVKD. V dropped 6 bases and J dropped 6; count of bases not matched to a gene: 7.

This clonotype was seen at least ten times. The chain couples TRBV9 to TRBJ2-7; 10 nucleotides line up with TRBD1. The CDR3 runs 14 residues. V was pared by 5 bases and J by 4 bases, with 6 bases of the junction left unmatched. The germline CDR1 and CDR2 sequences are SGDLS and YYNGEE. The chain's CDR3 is CASSRQGAIYEQYF. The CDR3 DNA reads TGTGCCAGCAGTAGACAGGGGGCTATTTACGAGCAGTACTTC.

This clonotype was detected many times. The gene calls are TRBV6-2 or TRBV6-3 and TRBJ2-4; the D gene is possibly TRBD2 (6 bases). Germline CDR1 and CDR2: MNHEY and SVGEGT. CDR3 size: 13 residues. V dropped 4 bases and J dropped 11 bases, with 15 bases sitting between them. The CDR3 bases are TGTGCCAGCAGTTCGCCGGGACTGGGGGTTCAGTACTTC. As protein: CASSSPGLGVQYF.

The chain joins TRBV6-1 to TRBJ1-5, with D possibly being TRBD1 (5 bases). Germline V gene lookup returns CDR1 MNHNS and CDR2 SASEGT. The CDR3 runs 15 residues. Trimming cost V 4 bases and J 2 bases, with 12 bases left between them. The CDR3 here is CASSGRQGRNQPQHF. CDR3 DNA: TGTGCCAGCAGTGGGCGGCAGGGTCGCAATCAGCCCCAGCATTTT.

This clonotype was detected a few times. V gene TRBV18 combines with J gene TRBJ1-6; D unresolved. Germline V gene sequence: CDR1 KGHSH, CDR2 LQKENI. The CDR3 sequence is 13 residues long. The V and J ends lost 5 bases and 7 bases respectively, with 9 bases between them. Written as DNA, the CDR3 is TGTGCCAGCTCAGCGGACTGGAATTCACCCCTCCACTTT. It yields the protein CASSADWNSPLHF. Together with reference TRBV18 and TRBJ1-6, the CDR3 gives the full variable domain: NAGVMQNPRHLVRRRGQEARLRCSPMKGHSHVYWYRQLPEEGLKFMVYLQKENIIDESGMPKERFSAEFPKEGPSILRIQQVVRGDSAAYFCASSADWNSPLHFGNGTRLTVT.

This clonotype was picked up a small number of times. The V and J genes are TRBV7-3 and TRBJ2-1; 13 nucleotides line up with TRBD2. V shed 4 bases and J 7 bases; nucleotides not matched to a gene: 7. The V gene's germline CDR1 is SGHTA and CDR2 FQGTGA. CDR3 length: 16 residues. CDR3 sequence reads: CASSSRTSGSVNEQFF. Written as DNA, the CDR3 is TGTGCCAGCAGCTCTAGGACTAGCGGGAGCGTGAATGAGCAGTTCTTC.

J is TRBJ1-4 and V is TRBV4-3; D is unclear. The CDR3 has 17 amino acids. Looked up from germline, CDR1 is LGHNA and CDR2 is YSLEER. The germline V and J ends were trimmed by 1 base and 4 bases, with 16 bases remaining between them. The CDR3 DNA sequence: TGCGCCAGCAGCCAAGGACTCAGGAAAGGGCTTAATGAAAAACTGTTTTTT. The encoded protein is CASSQGLRKGLNEKLFF.

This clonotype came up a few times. The CDR3 is CATSENRGRVDEQYF. The CDR3 coding sequence is TGTGCCACCAGTGAAAACAGGGGGCGCGTTGACGAGCAGTACTTC. The V gene is TRBV24-1, the J gene TRBJ2-7, with 9 bases matching TRBD1. Losses at the gene ends were 4 bases for V and 5 bases for J; bases not matched to a gene: 8. Germline loops: CDR1 KGHDR, CDR2 SFDVKD. CDR3 length: 15 residues.

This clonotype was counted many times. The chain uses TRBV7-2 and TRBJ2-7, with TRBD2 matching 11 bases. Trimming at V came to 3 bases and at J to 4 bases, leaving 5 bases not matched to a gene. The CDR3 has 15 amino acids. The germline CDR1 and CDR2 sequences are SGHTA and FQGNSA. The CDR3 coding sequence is TGTGCCAGCAGCTTTAGCGGGAGGGCCGGGTACGAGCAGTACTTC. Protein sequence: CASSFSGRAGYEQYF. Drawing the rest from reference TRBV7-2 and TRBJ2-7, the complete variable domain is GAGVSQSPSNKVTEKGKDVELRCDPISGHTALYWYRQSLGQGLEFLIYFQGNSAPDKSGLPSDRFSAERTGGSVSTLTIQRTQQEDSAVYLCASSFSGRAGYEQYFGPGTRLTVT.

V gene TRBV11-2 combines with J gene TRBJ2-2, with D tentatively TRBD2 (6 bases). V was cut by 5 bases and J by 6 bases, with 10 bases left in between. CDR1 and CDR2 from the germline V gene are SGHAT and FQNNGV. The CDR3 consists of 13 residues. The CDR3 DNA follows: TGTGCCAGCAGCCGTGGGGAGGCCGGGGAGCTGTTTTTT. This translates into CASSRGEAGELFF.

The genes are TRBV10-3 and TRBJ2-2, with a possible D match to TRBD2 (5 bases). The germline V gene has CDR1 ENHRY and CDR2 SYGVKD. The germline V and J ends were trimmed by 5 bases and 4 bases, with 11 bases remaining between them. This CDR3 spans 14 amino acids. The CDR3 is CAISRREGTGELFF. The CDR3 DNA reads TGTGCCATCAGTAGACGTGAGGGCACCGGGGAGCTGTTTTTT.

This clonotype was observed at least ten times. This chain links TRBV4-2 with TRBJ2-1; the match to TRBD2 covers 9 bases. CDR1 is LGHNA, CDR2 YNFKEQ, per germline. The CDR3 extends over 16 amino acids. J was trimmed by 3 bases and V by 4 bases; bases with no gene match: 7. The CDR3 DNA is TGTGCCAGCAGCCTGTTAGCGGGGGCCAACTACAATGAGCAGTTCTTC. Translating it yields CASSLLAGANYNEQFF.

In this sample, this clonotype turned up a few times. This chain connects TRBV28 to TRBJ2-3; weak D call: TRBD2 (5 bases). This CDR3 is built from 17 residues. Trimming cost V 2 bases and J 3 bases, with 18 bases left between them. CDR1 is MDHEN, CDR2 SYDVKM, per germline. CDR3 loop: CASSLDISPPGTDTQYF. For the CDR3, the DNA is TGTGCCAGCAGTTTAGATATCTCTCCCCCGGGGACAGATACGCAGTATTTT. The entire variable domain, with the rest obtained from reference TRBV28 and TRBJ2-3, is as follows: DVKVTQSSRYLVKRTGEKVFLECVQDMDHENMFWYRQDPGLGLRLIYFSYDVKMKEKGDIPEGYSVSREKKERFSLILESASTNQTSMYLCASSLDISPPGTDTQYFGPGTRLTVL.

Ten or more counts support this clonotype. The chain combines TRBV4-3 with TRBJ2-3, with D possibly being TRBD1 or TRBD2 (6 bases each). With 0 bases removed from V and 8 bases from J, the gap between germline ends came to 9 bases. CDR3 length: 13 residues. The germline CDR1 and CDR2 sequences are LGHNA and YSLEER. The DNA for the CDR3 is TGCGCCAGCAGCCAAGAGGGGGGCCGTACGCAGTATTTT. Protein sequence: CASSQEGGRTQYF.

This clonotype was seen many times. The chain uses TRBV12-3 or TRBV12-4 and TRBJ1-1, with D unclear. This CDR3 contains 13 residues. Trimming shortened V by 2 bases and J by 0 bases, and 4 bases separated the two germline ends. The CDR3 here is CASSLRVNTEAFF. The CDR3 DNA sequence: TGTGCCAGCAGTTTAAGGGTGAACACTGAAGCTTTCTTT.

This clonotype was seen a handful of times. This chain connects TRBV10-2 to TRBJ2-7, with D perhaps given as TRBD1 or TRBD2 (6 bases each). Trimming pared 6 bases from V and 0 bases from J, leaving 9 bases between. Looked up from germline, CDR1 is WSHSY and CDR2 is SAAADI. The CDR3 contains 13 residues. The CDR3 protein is CASRRDTSYEQYF. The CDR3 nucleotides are TGCGCCAGCAGGCGGGACACCTCCTACGAGCAGTACTTC.

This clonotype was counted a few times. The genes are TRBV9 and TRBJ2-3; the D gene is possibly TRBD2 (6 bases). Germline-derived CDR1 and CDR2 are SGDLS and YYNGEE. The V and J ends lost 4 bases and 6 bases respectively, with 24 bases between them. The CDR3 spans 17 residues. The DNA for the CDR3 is TGTGCCAGCAGCTCCCGGCGGAGGGATTACCGCAGGGATACGCAGTATTTT. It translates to CASSSRRRDYRRDTQYF. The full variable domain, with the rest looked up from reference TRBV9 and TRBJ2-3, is DSGVTQTPKHLITATGQRVTLRCSPRSGDLSVYWYQQSLDQGLQFLIQYYNGEERAKGNILERFSAQQFPDLHSELNLSSLELGDSALYFCASSSRRRDYRRDTQYFGPGTRLTVL.

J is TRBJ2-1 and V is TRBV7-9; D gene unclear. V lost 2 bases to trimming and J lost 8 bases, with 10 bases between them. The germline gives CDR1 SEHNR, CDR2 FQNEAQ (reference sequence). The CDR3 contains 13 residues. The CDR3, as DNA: TGTGCCAGCAGCTTATCTGGCGGAGATGAGCAGTTCTTC. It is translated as CASSLSGGDEQFF.

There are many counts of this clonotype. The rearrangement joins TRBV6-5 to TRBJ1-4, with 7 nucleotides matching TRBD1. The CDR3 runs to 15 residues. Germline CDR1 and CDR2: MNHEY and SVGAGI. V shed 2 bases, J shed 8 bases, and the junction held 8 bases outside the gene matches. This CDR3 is CASSYGGGSGEKLFF. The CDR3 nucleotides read TGTGCCAGCAGTTACGGAGGGGGCAGCGGGGAAAAACTGTTTTTT.

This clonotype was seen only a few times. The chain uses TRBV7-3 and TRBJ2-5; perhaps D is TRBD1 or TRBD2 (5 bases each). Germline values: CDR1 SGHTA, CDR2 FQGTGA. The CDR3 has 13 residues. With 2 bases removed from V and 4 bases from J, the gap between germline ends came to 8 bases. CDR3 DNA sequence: TGTGCCAGCAGCTTATTTGGGGGAGAGACCCAGTACTTC. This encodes CASSLFGGETQYF.

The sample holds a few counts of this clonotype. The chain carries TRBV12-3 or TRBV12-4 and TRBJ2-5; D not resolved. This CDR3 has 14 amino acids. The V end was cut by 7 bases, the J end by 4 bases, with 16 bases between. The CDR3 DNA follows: TGTGCCAGCACCTTTCGGATGGGAAGAGAGACCCAGTACTTC. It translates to CASTFRMGRETQYF.